A single sample gave rise to the 31 T cell receptor beta chains below, sequenced in a study of EBV T-cell therapy then PD-1 blockade in nasopharyngeal carcinoma. The treatment denotes: AdE1-LMPpoly-expanded autologous EBV-specific T-cell therapy followed by anti-PD-1 nivolumab. These TCRs' antigens remain unknown. Some clones are missing from TCRdb's copy, which holds only in-frame ones; the method was immunoSEQ multiplex PCR. This sample has 24,000 or so clones, with about 80% found just once. Sample: CD8+ T cells from blood, taken at roughly day 60 from a patient whose treatment included autologous EBV-specific T cells and nivolumab. The receptors were sampled from a man aged 40-49 years with nasopharyngeal carcinoma.

The chain combines TRBV5-6 with TRBJ1-5; no firm D call. Germline loops: CDR1 SGHDT, CDR2 YYEEEE. V was pared by 0 bases and J by 3 bases, with 10 bases between. There are 15 residues in the CDR3. CDR3 residues: CASSLGRRVNQPQHF. CDR3 nucleotide sequence: TGTGCCAGCAGCTTGGGTCGGAGGGTCAATCAGCCCCAGCATTTT.

This CDR3 is CASSQAGEVSPLHF. The CDR3 DNA reads TGCGCCAGCAGCCAAGCGGGAGAAGTTTCACCCCTCCACTTT. The chain carries TRBV4-1 and TRBJ1-6; D unclear. Germline CDR1 reads MGHRA; CDR2 reads YSYEKL. Trimming left V 1 base short and J 9 bases short, with 10 bases between. The CDR3 sequence is 14 residues long.

The V call is TRBV19, the J call TRBJ1-5, with 12 bases aligning to TRBD1. Germline V gene data show CDR1 as LNHDA and CDR2 as SQIVND (reference sequence). This CDR3 region has 16 residues. The trim removed 4 bases at V and 7 bases at J, leaving 8 bases unmatched. The CDR3 loop reads CASSTTGTGGRQPQHF. The CDR3 DNA is TGTGCCAGTAGTACGACCGGGACAGGGGGCCGGCAGCCCCAGCATTTT.

This chain uses TRBV19 with TRBJ1-2; D is uncertain. Looked up from germline, CDR1 is LNHDA and CDR2 is SQIVND (reference sequence). The CDR3 totals 15 residues. V dropped 3 bases and J dropped 8 bases, with 19 bases sitting between them. CDR3 loop: CASSMERTVRRGYTF. The CDR3 DNA follows: TGTGCCAGTAGTATGGAGAGGACGGTCCGTCGAGGCTACACCTTC. Variable domain in full (rest from reference TRBV19 and TRBJ1-2): DGGITQSPKYLFRKEGQNVTLSCEQNLNHDAMYWYRQDPGQGLRLIYYSQIVNDFQKGDIAEGYSVSREKKESFPLTVTSAQKNPTAFYLCASSMERTVRRGYTFGSGTRLTVV.

The chain employs TRBV7-9 and TRBJ2-7, with TRBD1 identical over 8 bases. The CDR3 has 15 residues. V lost 5 bases and J lost 7; bases outside the gene matches: 13. CDR1 is SEHNR and CDR2 is FQNEAQ in the germline V gene (reference sequence). CDR3 sequence reads: CASSRPLGQVFEQYF. Written as DNA, the CDR3 is TGTGCCAGCAGCCGACCCTTGGGACAGGTTTTTGAGCAGTACTTC.

This clone showed up just once. The rearrangement links TRBV4-3 to TRBJ2-5; D gene uncertain. Germline loops: CDR1 LGHNA, CDR2 YSLEER. The CDR3 has 10 amino acids. Trimming removed 3 bases from V and 7 bases from J, with 3 bases in between. The CDR3 reads CASSQGTQYF. The CDR3 coding sequence is TGCGCCAGCAGCCAGGGGACCCAGTACTTC.

The chain joins TRBV5-1 to TRBJ2-7, with 8 bases identical to TRBD1. The CDR3 is made up of 13 amino acids. Germline lookup yields CDR1 SGHRS and CDR2 YFSETQ. V lost 4 bases, J lost 2 bases, and 2 bases stayed unmatched. The CDR3 region has the DNA TGCGCCAGCAGCCAGGACAGGGCCTACGAGCAGTACTTC. Protein: CASSQDRAYEQYF.

The V and J genes are TRBV27 and TRBJ2-7; TRBD1 agrees at 7 bases. With V trimmed by 2 bases and J by 0 bases, 4 bases remained unmatched. CDR1 and CDR2 (germline): MNHEY, SMNVEV (reference sequence). This CDR3 contains 15 residues. The CDR3 bases are TGTGCCAGCAGTTTACGGACAGGAAGCTCCTACGAGCAGTACTTC. It codes for CASSLRTGSSYEQYF.

The chain links TRBV19 to TRBJ2-3; 7 bases map to TRBD1. V lost 4 bases to trimming and J lost 4 bases; unmatched junction nucleotides: 8. CDR3 length: 15 residues. Germline V gene lookup returns CDR1 LNHDA and CDR2 SQIVND (reference sequence). This chain's CDR3 is CASSNETGIADTQYF. The DNA for the CDR3 is TGTGCCAGTAGTAATGAGACAGGGATAGCAGATACGCAGTATTTT.

The CDR3 region has the DNA TGTGCCAGCAGTTTCTACGGCAGGGGGCGGGCTGAGCAGTACTTC. Translated: CASSFYGRGRAEQYF. The chain joins TRBV28 to TRBJ2-7, with TRBD1 identical over 8 bases. This CDR3 is built from 15 residues. Germline assignment: CDR1 MDHEN and CDR2 SYDVKM. V lost 3 bases, J lost 7 bases, and 11 bases stayed unmatched.

The chain carries TRBV19 and TRBJ1-2; D perhaps matches TRBD1 (5 bases). Trimming cost V 3 bases and J 8 bases, with 7 bases left between them. Germline CDR1 reads LNHDA; CDR2 reads SQIVND (reference sequence). CDR3 length equals 11 residues. CDR3 DNA: TGTGCCAGTAGTATCCAGGGCGGCTACACCTTC. It encodes CASSIQGGYTF.

This clone was found once. The gene calls are TRBV7-9 and TRBJ2-7, with D possibly TRBD1 on 5 matching bases. In germline, CDR1 is SEHNR, CDR2 FQNEAQ (reference sequence). This CDR3 region has 13 residues. V dropped 7 bases and J dropped 9 bases, with 19 bases sitting between them. The CDR3 sequence is CASMGQGLNWQYF. The DNA for the CDR3 is TGTGCCAGCATGGGGCAGGGTCTGAATTGGCAGTACTTC.

The chain recombines TRBV2 with TRBJ2-5, with D hard to call. The V and J ends lost 8 bases and 2 bases respectively, with 12 bases between them. This CDR3 has 13 residues. Germline loops: CDR1 SNHLY, CDR2 FYNNEI. Written as DNA, the CDR3 is TGTGCCAGCGGCCAGGATACTCAAGAGACCCAGTACTTC. This encodes CASGQDTQETQYF.

V gene TRBV5-6 combines with J gene TRBJ1-2; 8 nucleotides line up with TRBD1. Germline V gives CDR1 SGHDT, CDR2 YYEEEE. This CDR3 spans 15 amino acids. V shed 4 bases and J 3 bases; nucleotides not matched to a gene: 8. This CDR3 reads CASSPQGTGHYGYTF. CDR3 sequence (DNA): TGTGCCAGCAGCCCCCAAGGGACAGGACACTATGGCTACACCTTC. Full variable domain (outside the CDR3, taken from reference TRBV5-6 and TRBJ1-2): DAGVTQSPTHLIKTRGQQVTLRCSPKSGHDTVSWYQQALGQGPQFIFQYYEEEERQRGNFPDRFSGHQFPNYSSELNVNALLLGDSALYLCASSPQGTGHYGYTFGSGTRLTVV.

The CDR3 nucleotides are TGCGCCAGCAGCCAAGAAGGATCCGGGGAGCTGTTTTTT. This gives the protein CASSQEGSGELFF. The V call is TRBV4-3, the J call TRBJ2-2; D remains ambiguous. Trimming pared 0 bases from V and 6 bases from J, leaving 5 bases between. Germline V gives CDR1 LGHNA, CDR2 YSLEER. This CDR3 has 13 residues.

This clone showed up just once. This chain uses TRBV4-1 with TRBJ2-7, with TRBD1 matching over 7 bases. CDR3 length: 15 residues. CDR1 is MGHRA, CDR2 YSYEKL, per germline. V dropped 1 base and J dropped 7; count of bases not matched to a gene: 10. The CDR3: CASSQAGTAALEQYF. CDR3 DNA sequence: TGCGCCAGCAGCCAAGCCGGGACAGCCGCCCTTGAGCAGTACTTC.

The rearrangement joins TRBV7-9 to TRBJ1-6; 7 bases agree with TRBD1. Unmatched junction bases numbered 23, after V lost 11 bases and J lost 10 bases. Germline loops: CDR1 SEHNR, CDR2 FQNEAQ (reference sequence). This CDR3 is built from 17 residues. The CDR3 loop is CACCSHDWEGAGSPLHF. CDR3 bases: TGTGCCTGCTGCTCCCACGACTGGGAGGGGGCTGGATCACCCCTCCACTTT.

V gene TRBV6-4 combines with J gene TRBJ2-3; either TRBD1 or TRBD2 may supply D (5 bases each). This CDR3 region has 14 residues. Germline loops: CDR1 MRHNA, CDR2 SNTAGT. V was trimmed by 3 bases and J by 6 bases, leaving 13 bases between them. The CDR3 protein is CASSDTRGEDTQYF. DNA of the CDR3: TGTGCCAGCAGTGATACCCGAGGGGAGGATACGCAGTATTTT.

This rearrangement joins TRBV7-8 to TRBJ2-1; 7 positions agree with TRBD1. Germline CDR1 reads SGHVS; CDR2 reads FQNEAQ. The CDR3 length is 15 residues. After removal of 5 bases from V and 4 bases from J, the junction contained 8 bases not matched to a gene. The CDR3 DNA is TGTGCCAGCAGCCGCCCGGGGACAGTATACAATGAGCAGTTCTTC. This translates into CASSRPGTVYNEQFF.

This clone was detected once. The rearrangement joins TRBV19 to TRBJ2-1; 7 bases line up with TRBD1. Per the germline V gene, CDR1 is LNHDA and CDR2 is SQIVND (reference sequence). This CDR3 is built from 13 residues. Trimming cost V 7 bases and J 6 bases; bases outside gene matches: 6. DNA for the CDR3: TGTGCCAGTATCAGGGGGAATTCCAATGAGCAGTTCTTC. Translating gives CASIRGNSNEQFF.

The rearrangement links TRBV7-2 to TRBJ2-7; no clear D gene. V lost 3 bases, J lost 0 bases, and 21 bases lay in between. Germline CDR1 is SGHTA and CDR2 is FQGNSA. The CDR3 length is 18 residues. The CDR3: CASSFILRPDQVSYEQYF. The DNA of the CDR3 is TGTGCCAGCAGCTTTATCCTCAGGCCCGACCAGGTCTCCTACGAGCAGTACTTC.

This CDR3 is CASRTDGPNEQFF. The CDR3 DNA reads as TGTGCCAGTAGGACCGACGGCCCCAATGAGCAGTTCTTC. The chain employs TRBV19 and TRBJ2-1, with D hard to call. CDR1 is LNHDA and CDR2 is SQIVND in the germline V gene (reference sequence). The CDR3 has 13 amino acids. V lost 6 bases to trimming and J lost 6 bases, with 12 bases between them. Together with reference TRBV19 and TRBJ2-1, the CDR3 gives the full variable domain: DGGITQSPKYLFRKEGQNVTLSCEQNLNHDAMYWYRQDPGQGLRLIYYSQIVNDFQKGDIAEGYSVSREKKESFPLTVTSAQKNPTAFYLCASRTDGPNEQFFGPGTRLTVL.

The chain employs TRBV6-5 and TRBJ2-3, with 7 bases identical to TRBD2. Germline V lookup: CDR1 MNHEY, CDR2 SVGAGI. V gave up 5 bases and J gave up 6 bases; unmatched junction bases: 11. The CDR3 covers 15 residues. Here the CDR3 DNA reads TGTGCCAGCAGTCGTGGGGCGGGGGAGTCGGATACGCAGTATTTT. It translates to CASSRGAGESDTQYF.

The chain has TRBV5-6 and TRBJ1-4; 8 positions match TRBD1. The CDR3 runs 13 residues. Germline V gene data show CDR1 as SGHDT and CDR2 as YYEEEE. The V gene end was trimmed by 4 bases and the J gene end by 6 bases; junction bases not matched to a gene: 2. The CDR3 bases are TGTGCCAGCAGCATGGACAGGGATGAAAAACTGTTTTTT. It is translated as CASSMDRDEKLFF.

The chain carries TRBV6-6 and TRBJ1-3; D gene ambiguous. The length of the CDR3 is 13 residues. Trimming shortened V by 7 bases and J by 4 bases, and 11 bases separated the two germline ends. Germline V gives CDR1 MNHNY, CDR2 SVGAGI (reference sequence). The CDR3 DNA is TGTGCCAGCACTCATGAGAGGGGAAACACCATATATTTT. Its translation: CASTHERGNTIYF.

The chain couples TRBV27 to TRBJ1-5; tentatively, D is TRBD1 (6 bases). Looked up from germline, CDR1 is MNHEY and CDR2 is SMNVEV (reference sequence). Between the trimmed V and J ends, which lost 1 base and 0 bases, there was a span of 10 bases. The CDR3 length is 16 residues. This chain's CDR3 is CASSLYGTISNQPQHF. The CDR3 DNA reads TGTGCCAGCAGTTTATACGGGACAATTAGCAATCAGCCCCAGCATTTT.

For this clone: One end of the junction varies from germline; a read error may be responsible. The V call is TRBV30, the J call TRBJ2-7, with D possibly TRBD2 on 6 matching bases. Germline CDR1 is GTSNPN and CDR2 is SVGIG (reference sequence). CDR3 length: 13 residues. CDR3 sequence: CAGRRTSSYEQYF. CDR3 coding DNA: TGTGCCGGGAGGCGCACCAGCTCCTACGAGCAGTACTTC.

The chain has TRBV4-1 and TRBJ2-1; no definite D call. Germline V CDR1 and CDR2: MGHRA, YSYEKL. V gave up 0 bases and J gave up 4 bases, with 10 bases separating them. The CDR3 totals 15 residues. CDR3 sequence: CASSQERDIYNEQFF. As DNA, the CDR3 is TGCGCCAGCAGCCAAGAAAGAGACATTTACAATGAGCAGTTCTTC.

The V and J genes are TRBV6-1 and TRBJ1-1; 7 bases line up with TRBD1. CDR3 length: 16 residues. Germline trimming cut 3 bases from V and 3 bases from J; bases unmatched to any gene: 10. Germline-derived CDR1 and CDR2 are MNHNS and SASEGT. As DNA, the CDR3 is TGTGCCAGCAGTGAGTTAGCAGGGGGTTCTGACACTGAAGCTTTCTTT. It translates to CASSELAGGSDTEAFF.

This sequence joins TRBV15 and TRBJ2-3; TRBD2 matches at 8 bases. Germline CDR1 and CDR2: LNHNV and YYDKDF (reference sequence). Losses at the gene ends were 0 bases for V and 1 base for J; bases not matched to a gene: 0. The CDR3 length is 15 residues. CDR3 loop: CATSRERGGTDTQYF. For the CDR3, the DNA is TGTGCCACCAGCAGAGAGCGGGGGGGCACAGATACGCAGTATTTT.

The chain is built from TRBV5-6 and TRBJ2-5, with D maybe TRBD2 (7 bases). Germline CDR1 SGHDT, CDR2 YYEEEE. V lost 6 bases and J 6 bases, leaving 24 bases between the germline ends. The CDR3 runs to 16 residues. CDR3 amino acids: CASTLGGGLLRKTQYF. The CDR3 DNA is TGTGCCAGCACCCTGGGAGGGGGGTTGTTGCGAAAGACCCAGTACTTC.